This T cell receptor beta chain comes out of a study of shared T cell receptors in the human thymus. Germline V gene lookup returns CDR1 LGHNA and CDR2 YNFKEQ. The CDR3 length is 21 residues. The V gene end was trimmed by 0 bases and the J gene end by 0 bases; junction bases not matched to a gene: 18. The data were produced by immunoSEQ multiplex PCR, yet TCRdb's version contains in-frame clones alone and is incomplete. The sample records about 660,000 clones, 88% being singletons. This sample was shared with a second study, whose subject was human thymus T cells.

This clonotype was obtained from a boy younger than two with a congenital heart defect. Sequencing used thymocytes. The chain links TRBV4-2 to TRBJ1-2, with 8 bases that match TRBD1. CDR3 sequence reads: CASSQDLSYRTGKASNYGYTF. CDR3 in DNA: TGTGCCAGCAGCCAAGATCTGTCTTATCGGACAGGGAAGGCCTCTAACTATGGCTACACCTTC.